This TCR beta chain was obtained from a study of glioma-infiltrating T cells. Overall study findings and caveats: Above-expected tissue-blood divergence occurred in all gliomas, most in low-grade ones. CDR3 overlap between tissue and blood was very small.

Using RNA template, CDR3s of TCR alpha and beta were amplified with iRepertoire arm-PCR. For one-step reverse transcription and amplification, about 85-400 ng of tissue mRNA or PBMC total RNA was used. A single record per CDR3 protein comes from TCRdb applying MiXCR to the multiplex PCR reads. The sample holds about 89,000 distinct CDR3 sequences, 20% to 25% seen once. V was shortened by 5 bases and J by 0 bases, with 10 bases between the two germline ends. Germline values: CDR1 LNHDA, CDR2 SQIVND (reference sequence). The CDR3 extends over 14 amino acids. Ten or more counts support this clonotype. The target antigen is unknown.

Sequencing was carried out using glioma tissue, nonneoplastic brain tissue, or PBMCs (not recorded which). This clonotype was sampled from a human donor with low-grade glioma or glioblastoma, undergoing nonglioma brain surgery, or in good health (not recorded which). The V and J genes are TRBV19 and TRBJ1-1; D gene uncertain. The CDR3 DNA reads as TGTGCCAGTAGTCCGGACGACATGAACACTGAAGCTTTCTTT. Its translation is CASSPDDMNTEAFF.